This TCR beta chain stems from a study of blood T cell repertoires in COVID-19. V lost 2 bases to trimming and J lost 4 bases; unmatched junction nucleotides: 7. The CDR3 runs to 16 residues. CDR1 KGHSH and CDR2 LQKENI come from the germline V gene. Some clones are missing from TCRdb's copy, which holds only in-frame ones; the method was immunoSEQ multiplex PCR. Of about 240,000 clones in the sample, about 86% were seen once. J is TRBJ2-2 and V is TRBV18; 7 bases line up with TRBD2. Input material: PBMCs or T cells enriched from blood (not recorded which). The TCR comes from a woman in her thirties or forties with acute COVID-19. CDR3 amino acids: CASSPAGTTTTGELFF. CDR3 bases: TGTGCCAGCTCACCAGCCGGGACTACCACCACCGGGGAGCTGTTTTTT.